A selection of T cell receptor beta chains follows, all from one sample in a study of blood T cell repertoires in COVID-19. Assay used: immunoSEQ multiplex PCR; TCRdb lists only in-frame clones, some missing. The table has about 200,000 clones, roughly nine tenths seen once. The specimen was peripheral blood. These receptors were taken from a woman aged 70 to 79 with acute or convalescent COVID-19. CDR3s include the opening cysteine and the closing phenylalanine or tryptophan. The D gene is left open where the match is weak. Size is omitted from some rows. Given values are once, few, many or a class for expanded clones.

TRBD2	.	TRBV28	TRBJ2-7	CASSKRGVSYEQYF	TGTGCCAGCAGCAAGCGGGGGGTCAGCTACGAGCAGTACTTC
TRBD1	.	TRBV18	TRBJ1-4	CASSPITGGYEKLFF	TGTGCCAGCTCACCGATAACAGGGGGATATGAAAAACTGTTTTTT
.	once	TRBV2	TRBJ2-7	CASSERSFQEGYYEQYF	TGTGCCAGCAGTGAACGGAGTTTCCAGGAGGGCTACTACGAGCAGTACTTC
TRBD1	.	TRBV5-1	TRBJ2-2	CASSLPTGGGELFF	TGCGCCAGCAGCTTACCGACAGGGGGCGGGGAGCTGTTTTTT
TRBD2	.	TRBV7-8	TRBJ2-5	CASSFLHRGVQETQYF	TGTGCCAGCAGCTTCTTACACCGGGGGGTCCAAGAGACCCAGTACTTC
.	.	TRBV12-3/TRBV12-4	TRBJ1-1	CASSFNSPEAFF	TGTGCCAGCAGTTTTAACAGCCCTGAAGCTTTCTTT
TRBD1	.	TRBV6-2/TRBV6-3	TRBJ2-5	CASSRPGQRTQYF	TGTGCCAGCAGTCGTCCGGGACAGCGGACCCAGTACTTC
TRBD1	.	TRBV7-9	TRBJ2-6	CASSPGQGLLSGANVLTF	TGTGCCAGCAGCCCTGGACAGGGCCTACTCTCTGGGGCCAACGTCCTGACTTTC
.	.	TRBV28	TRBJ2-7	CASSFGVYEQYF	TGTGCCAGCAGTTTTGGAGTCTACGAGCAGTACTTC
.	.	TRBV2	TRBJ2-5	CASGGLLADWDF	TGTGCCAGCGGGGGCCTTCTTGCCGATTGGGACTTC
TRBD1	once	TRBV27	TRBJ1-1	CASSSDKGQGMNTEAFF	TGTGCCAGCAGTTCGGACAAGGGACAGGGGATGAACACTGAAGCTTTCTTT
.	.	TRBV5-6	TRBJ1-2	CASSPRDYYGYTF	TGTGCCAGCAGCCCCCGGGACTACTATGGCTACACCTTC
.	.	TRBV11-3	TRBJ1-1	CASRRHAGSTNTEAFF	TGTGCCAGCAGGCGGCATGCGGGGAGTACTAACACTGAAGCTTTCTTT
.	.	TRBV5-1	TRBJ1-2	CASSLGTQGYTF	TGCGCCAGCAGCTTGGGCACCCAGGGCTACACCTTC
.	.	TRBV3-1/TRBV3-2	TRBJ1-2	CASSQGASQGYGYTF	TGTGCCAGCAGCCAAGGGGCGTCGCAGGGGTATGGCTACACCTTC
TRBD1	.	TRBV6-5	TRBJ1-2	CASSSRQGMLYGYTF	TGTGCCAGCAGTTCCCGACAGGGTATGCTCTATGGCTACACCTTC
TRBD2	.	TRBV27	TRBJ2-7	CASSGRLAPYEQYF	TGTGCCAGCAGTGGAAGACTAGCCCCCTACGAGCAGTACTTC
.	.	TRBV5-8	TRBJ1-5	CASSLKRLNQPQHF	TGTGCCAGCAGCTTGAAACGGTTAAATCAGCCCCAGCATTTT
TRBD1	.	TRBV7-9	TRBJ1-2	CASSRGQGEAGYTF	TGTGCCAGCAGCAGAGGACAGGGAGAAGCTGGCTACACCTTC
.	.	TRBV28	TRBJ1-1	CASRQQGNTEAFF	TGTGCCAGCAGGCAACAGGGGAACACTGAAGCTTTCTTT
.	.	TRBV3-1/TRBV3-2	TRBJ2-4	CASSQDRKNIQYF	TGTGCCAGCAGCCAGGACAGAAAAAACATTCAGTACTTC
.	.	TRBV18	TRBJ1-1	CASSRGGSTTEAFF	TGTGCCAGCTCCCGGGGAGGGAGTACCACTGAAGCTTTCTTT
.	.	TRBV5-5	TRBJ2-3	CASGRDLFTDTQYF	TGTGCCAGCGGCCGGGACTTATTCACAGATACGCAGTATTTT
TRBD1	.	TRBV11-3	TRBJ1-1	CASSLRDRVPEAFF	TGTGCCAGCAGCCTCCGGGACAGGGTACCTGAAGCTTTCTTT
.	.	TRBV11-3	TRBJ1-1	CASSFGRNTEAFF	TGTGCCAGCAGCTTTGGCAGGAACACTGAAGCTTTCTTT
.	.	TRBV4-3	TRBJ1-5	CASSPSGGGQPQHF	TGCGCCAGCAGCCCCTCCGGGGGAGGTCAGCCCCAGCATTTT
.	few	TRBV19	TRBJ1-3	CASSISGKGNTIYF	TGTGCCAGTAGTATTAGCGGGAAAGGAAACACCATATATTTT
.	.	TRBV3-1/TRBV3-2	TRBJ1-3	CASSPLSSGNTIYF	TGTGCCAGCAGCCCGCTCAGCTCTGGAAACACCATATATTTT
.	.	TRBV2	TRBJ2-7	CASSESGGIGYEQYF	TGTGCCAGCAGTGAATCCGGCGGGATAGGGTACGAGCAGTACTTC
TRBD2	.	TRBV10-3	TRBJ2-5	CAIRGTTSQETQYF	TGTGCCATCAGAGGGACTACTAGCCAAGAGACCCAGTACTTC
TRBD2	.	TRBV6-5	TRBJ2-7	CASQLGGDEQYF	TGTGCCAGTCAGCTCGGGGGGGACGAGCAGTACTTC
TRBD2	.	TRBV5-4	TRBJ2-1	CASSLVLAGASKQFF	TGTGCCAGCAGCTTGGTACTAGCGGGGGCGTCAAAGCAGTTCTTC
.	.	TRBV6-1	TRBJ1-2	CASSEGQTYGYTF	TGTGCCAGCAGTGAAGGGCAGACTTATGGCTACACCTTC
.	.	TRBV7-6	TRBJ2-5	CASSPQGRPQETQYF	TGTGCCAGCAGCCCGCAAGGGAGGCCCCAGGAGACCCAGTACTTC
TRBD2	once	TRBV7-2	TRBJ2-1	CASSPSGGTYNEQFF	TGTGCCAGCAGCCCCTCGGGAGGCACTTACAATGAGCAGTTCTTC
.	.	TRBV6-4	TRBJ2-5	CASSDASRYQETQYF	TGTGCCAGCAGTGACGCTTCCCGGTACCAAGAGACCCAGTACTTC
TRBD1	once	TRBV19	TRBJ1-1	CASSSRTGAYTEAFF	TGTGCCAGTAGTTCGAGGACAGGAGCTTACACTGAAGCTTTCTTT
TRBD1	.	TRBV28	TRBJ1-2	CASSLGGGQGSNYGYTF	TGTGCCAGCAGTTTAGGGGGAGGACAGGGCTCCAACTATGGCTACACCTTC
TRBD1	.	TRBV6-6	TRBJ1-5	CASSRNPGQGASNQPQHF	TGTGCCAGCAGTCGCAACCCGGGACAGGGGGCGAGCAATCAGCCCCAGCATTTT
.	once	TRBV11-3	TRBJ2-1	CASSLTEIYNEQFF	TGTGCCAGCAGCTTAACAGAGATCTACAATGAGCAGTTCTTC
.	.	TRBV10-1	TRBJ1-6	CASRGMDNSPLHF	TGCGCCAGCAGGGGCATGGATAATTCACCCCTCCACTTT
.	.	TRBV5-1	TRBJ1-1	CASSLAGLRNTEAFF	TGCGCCAGCAGCTTGGCAGGACTTCGGAACACTGAAGCTTTCTTT
.	.	TRBV10-2	TRBJ2-4	CASSGIDREAKNIQYF	TGCGCCAGCAGTGGCATAGACAGAGAAGCCAAAAACATTCAGTACTTC
.	.	TRBV3-1/TRBV3-2	TRBJ2-1	CASSQRGSEQFF	TGTGCCAGCAGCCAACGGGGTTCCGAGCAGTTCTTC
TRBD1	.	TRBV27	TRBJ1-1	CASSLPGGNSEAFF	TGTGCCAGCAGTTTACCAGGGGGCAACTCTGAAGCTTTCTTT
.	once	TRBV5-1	TRBJ2-2	CASSLTGNTGELFF	TGCGCCAGCAGCTTGACAGGCAACACCGGGGAGCTGTTTTTT
.	.	TRBV5-1	TRBJ1-1	CASSQESGGISAFF	TGCGCCAGCAGCCAAGAATCCGGGGGAATTTCAGCTTTCTTT
TRBD1	.	TRBV7-2	TRBJ2-1	CASSLAPRDRGSEQFF	TGTGCCAGCAGCTTAGCGCCTCGGGACAGGGGCAGCGAGCAGTTCTTC
.	.	TRBV7-3	TRBJ2-1	CASSPGNEQFF	TGTGCCAGCAGCCCCGGTAATGAGCAGTTCTTC
TRBD2	.	TRBV6-1	TRBJ2-4	CASSEGGFRTGGIQYF	TGTGCCAGCAGTGAAGGCGGTTTCAGGACGGGAGGCATTCAGTACTTC